This entry features one TCR beta chain sequence. Its antigen is unknown. This sequence may be a read error, since a much larger clone differs from it by one base. Each donor had 8 to 10 milliliters of peripheral blood drawn. Each sample yielded at least 6 million isolated PBMCs. This entry is derived from a study of blood T cells in healthy people across ages. Study-wide results and caveats: Across the age range, TCR beta diversity per million T cells fell in a roughly linear way. Diversity figures based on one million T cells were deemed too low.

V shed 5 bases and J shed 5 bases, with 18 bases lying between them. The germline V gene has CDR1 MNHEY and CDR2 SMNVEV (reference sequence). This CDR3 region has 15 residues. A second about 7 to 11 cycle PCR used barcoded and J-beta primers. Via MiXCR, TCRdb re-called the 5' RACE reads, giving one row per CDR3 protein. The table records 650,000 to 700,000 distinct CDR3 sequences, about 30% of them present only once. The sequence derives from a woman older than 75 in good health. Sequenced sample: blood. This chain joins TRBV27 and TRBJ2-5, with D possibly TRBD1 on 5 matching bases. Here the CDR3 DNA reads TGTGCCAGCAGTCCCAAACAGGACCCAAGTGAGACCCAGTACTTC. Encoded protein: CASSPKQDPSETQYF.